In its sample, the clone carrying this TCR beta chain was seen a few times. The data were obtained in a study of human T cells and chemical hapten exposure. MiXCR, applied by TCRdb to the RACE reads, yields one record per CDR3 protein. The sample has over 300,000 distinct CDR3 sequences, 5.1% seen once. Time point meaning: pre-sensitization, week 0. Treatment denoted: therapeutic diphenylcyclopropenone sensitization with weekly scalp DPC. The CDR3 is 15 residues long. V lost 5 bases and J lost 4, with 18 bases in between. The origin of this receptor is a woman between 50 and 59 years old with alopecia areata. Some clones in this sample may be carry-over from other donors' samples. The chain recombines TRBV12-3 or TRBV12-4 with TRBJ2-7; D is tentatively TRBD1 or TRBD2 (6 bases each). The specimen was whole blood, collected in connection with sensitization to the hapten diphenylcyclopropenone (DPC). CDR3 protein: CASSLGGSLGYEQYF. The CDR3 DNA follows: TGTGCCAGCAGTCTGGGGGGCAGTTTAGGATACGAGCAGTACTTC.